This T cell receptor (beta chain) stems from a study of blood T cell repertoires in COVID-19 (dated by TCRdb to 2018 to 2020). Broadly, across the study: The collaborator samples originated in the United States, Italy and Spain and spanned the acute and convalescent phases of COVID-19. The prospective study material was composed of cDNA or gDNA derived from T cells, B-cell-depleted T cells, or PBMCs. Subjects who had been exposed to COVID-19, were actively infected with it, or had recovered from it provided the deeply sampled blood TCRbeta repertoires that made up the dataset. A freely available public database, intended as a resource for researchers studying the immune response to SARS-CoV-2, is where the repertoires were released. Samples were obtained from the ongoing ImmuneRACE study (first 160 participants) and from about 1,300 subjects provided by 6 global collaborators. Sample metadata almost always included a de-identified subject ID, COVID-19 status, age in years and sex. Where available, HLA class I and class II types were obtained from metadata supplied by the sample provider rather than from assay-based typing.

Each collaborating institution followed its own protocols to collect whole blood in K2EDTA tubes. Collaborator samples were shipped for TCRbeta analysis as frozen whole blood, isolated PBMCs, or DNA extracted from either sample type. Worth noting for this clone: The clone's antigen remains unknown. No qualities accompany the bases; no much larger clone lies one base away.

Reading from cysteine to phenylalanine, the CDR3 counts 15 amino acids. Only the CDR3 region is kept as DNA, spanning 45 bases read in frame from base 1. The germline V gene provides CDR1 MGHRA and CDR2 YSYEKL. Compared with germline, V lacks 2 bases and J lacks 3 bases; bases without a gene match: 6. TCRbeta CDR3 regions were amplified from genomic DNA using the immunoSEQ Assay, a bias-controlled multiplex PCR. The paper's processing steps were these. The number of nucleated cells in each sample was estimated from the amplification of reference gene primers within the assay. Sequence reads were collapsed and filtered to measure the absolute abundance of every unique TCRbeta CDR3 rearrangement. For each sample, productive Simpson clonality was calculated by taking the square root of Simpson's diversity index across productive rearrangements. Held by TCRdb, this immuneACCESS table contains in-frame sequences only and omits some clones. Under half of the omission traces to an unresolved V gene where checked; the cause of the rest is unknown. That table gives V, J and clone size, and the DNA gave D and trimming. This sample lists 200,000 to 250,000 clones; 70% to 85% were detected once. The ten top clones hold 9.7% of the sample.

General findings and caveats noted by the study authors: The quantity of clinical and demographic metadata differed by source and by participant and was supplied without curation.

This receptor chain uses TRBV4-1 and TRBJ2-5, and 7 junctional nucleotides match TRBD1. The sequence was obtained from a man aged 50-59 years with active or convalescent COVID-19. Sequencing used peripheral blood. For the CDR3, the sequence is CASSQTRDSKETQYF. The DNA sequence is TGCGCCAGCAGCCAAACACGGGACAGTAAAGAGACCCAGTACTTC.